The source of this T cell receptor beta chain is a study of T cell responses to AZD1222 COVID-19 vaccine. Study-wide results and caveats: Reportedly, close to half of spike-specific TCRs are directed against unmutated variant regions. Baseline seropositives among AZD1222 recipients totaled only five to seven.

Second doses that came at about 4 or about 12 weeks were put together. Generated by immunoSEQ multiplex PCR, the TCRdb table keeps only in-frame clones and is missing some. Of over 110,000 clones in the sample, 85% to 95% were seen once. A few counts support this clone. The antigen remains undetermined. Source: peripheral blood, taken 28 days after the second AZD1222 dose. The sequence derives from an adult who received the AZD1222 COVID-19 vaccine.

This chain's CDR3 is CASSRDSSTEAFF. CDR3 nucleotide sequence: TGTGCCAGCTCACGAGACAGCTCTACTGAAGCTTTCTTT. The rearrangement uses TRBV18 and TRBJ1-1; the D gene is possibly TRBD1 (5 bases). V lost 4 bases to trimming and J lost 5 bases, with 11 bases between them. This CDR3 is built from 13 residues. Germline assignment: CDR1 KGHSH and CDR2 LQKENI.